This T cell receptor beta chain came from a study of OX40 agonist ivuxolimab in advanced cancers. Turning to the study itself: Ivuxolimab, an antibody that agonizes OX40 (CD134), was administered to the patients. Whole-study results and caveats: The mean number of expanded clones was higher in CD8+ T cells than in CD4+. Blood T cells, both CD4+ and CD8+, expanded clonally by week 6 at 0.1 to 3.0 mg/kg.

Germline CDR1 is SGHTA and CDR2 is FQGNSA. The V end lost 5 bases, the J end lost 8 bases, and 16 bases lay between the germline ends. This CDR3 is 14 amino acids long. Notes on this clone: Antigen unknown.

Prior autoimmune disease or systemic immunosuppression barred patients. The table came from immunoSEQ multiplex PCR; TCRdb's copy has only in-frame clones and leaves some out. The sample records more than 85,000 clones, less than 95% being singletons. J is TRBJ2-1 and V is TRBV7-2, with D perhaps matching TRBD2 (7 bases). Sequenced here: CD4+ or CD8+ T cells sorted from blood, sampled in a trial of the OX40 agonist ivuxolimab. The clonotype originates from an adult with an advanced solid tumor such as melanoma, head and neck, liver or kidney cancer. The CDR3 is CASSTAWGGYEQFF. The CDR3 DNA sequence: TGTGCCAGCAGCACCGCCTGGGGGGGCTATGAGCAGTTCTTC.